The 16 T cell receptor beta chains presented below share a single source sample, sequenced in a study of T-cell reconstitution after alpha-beta-depleted transplantation in children. During its preparation, the TCRbeta library received unique molecular identifiers. TCRdb recomputed calls from the PCR reads with MiXCR, one row per CDR3 protein. The table includes about 610,000 distinct CDR3 sequences, 10% detected once. The input for sequencing was PBMCs from the stem cell graft donor, taken from the stem cell graft. The receptors derive from a human donor who donated a stem cell graft to a child with acute myeloid leukemia.

This clonotype appeared many times. V and J are TRBV2 and TRBJ1-5; 9 bases fit TRBD1. From germline, CDR1 is SNHLY and CDR2 FYNNEI. The CDR3 consists of 15 residues. Trimming removed 4 bases from V and 4 bases from J; junction bases left unmatched: 5. The CDR3 sequence is CASSVDRGKNQPQHF. CDR3 nucleotides: TGTGCCAGCAGTGTGGACAGGGGCAAAAATCAGCCCCAGCATTTT.

This clonotype showed up many times. This rearrangement joins TRBV12-3 or TRBV12-4 to TRBJ2-2; no firm D call. With 7 bases removed from V and 6 bases from J, the gap between germline ends came to 15 bases. The CDR3 consists of 14 residues. The CDR3 here is CASMSRESAGELFF. CDR3 in DNA: TGTGCCAGCATGTCTAGGGAATCCGCCGGGGAGCTGTTTTTT.

The rearrangement links TRBV14 to TRBJ2-5, with a tentative D call TRBD2 (5 bases). Germline loops: CDR1 SGHDN, CDR2 FVKESK. V lost 1 base and J lost 5, with 17 bases in between. The CDR3 runs 16 residues. CDR3 amino acids: CASSQVRGPEGETQYF. In nucleotides, the CDR3 is TGTGCCAGCAGCCAAGTGAGAGGGCCGGAAGGGGAGACCCAGTACTTC. The full variable domain, its missing parts supplied by reference TRBV14 and TRBJ2-5, is EAGVTQFPSHSVIEKGQTVTLRCDPISGHDNLYWYRRVMGKEIKFLLHFVKESKQDESGMPNNRFLAERTGGTYSTLKVQPAELEDSGVYFCASSQVRGPEGETQYFGPGTRLLVL.

Written as DNA, the CDR3 is TGCAGCGTTGAAGATCTGTCCACCCAGGGCACAGATACGCAGTATTTT. Protein sequence: CSVEDLSTQGTDTQYF. The rearrangement joins TRBV29-1 to TRBJ2-3; D uncertain. The CDR3 spans 16 residues. V lost 0 bases, J lost 1 base, and 14 bases lay in between. Germline values: CDR1 SQVTM, CDR2 ANQGSEA.

This clonotype was detected many times. The rearrangement joins TRBV4-3 to TRBJ2-5; TRBD1 matches at 8 bases. V gave up 4 bases and J gave up 4 bases; unmatched junction bases: 5. The CDR3 contains 14 residues. Looked up from germline, CDR1 is LGHNA and CDR2 is YSLEER. The CDR3 sequence: CASSRNGQGETQYF. In DNA form, the CDR3 reads TGCGCCAGCAGCCGGAATGGACAGGGAGAGACCCAGTACTTC.

The rearrangement links TRBV11-3 to TRBJ2-1; D not resolved. The CDR3 consists of 13 residues. Between the trimmed V and J ends, which lost 1 base and 11 bases, there was a span of 12 bases. Germline loops: CDR1 SGHNT, CDR2 YENEEA. The CDR3 sequence is CASSLGPRNKQFF. The CDR3 DNA follows: TGTGCCAGCAGCTTAGGACCTAGGAATAAGCAGTTCTTC.

V usage is TRBV20-1 and J usage is TRBJ2-1; 10 bases agree with TRBD2. CDR1 and CDR2 from the germline V gene are DFQATT and SNEGSKA (reference sequence). The CDR3 consists of 12 residues. Trimming removed 5 bases from V and 7 bases from J; junction bases left unmatched: 2. The CDR3 reads CSAGGLANEQFF. CDR3 bases: TGCAGTGCTGGGGGACTAGCGAATGAGCAGTTCTTC.

This chain connects TRBV5-5 to TRBJ2-3; D may be TRBD2 (5 bases). V was shortened by 4 bases and J by 0 bases, with 12 bases between the two germline ends. The CDR3 totals 15 residues. CDR1 is SGHKS, CDR2 YYEKEE, per germline (reference sequence). The chain's CDR3 is CASSTSGASTDTQYF. The CDR3 region has the DNA TGTGCCAGCAGCACGAGCGGAGCGAGCACAGATACGCAGTATTTT.

The sample holds a few counts of this clonotype. The V gene is TRBV6-6, the J gene TRBJ1-6, with no clear D. V was clipped by 0 bases and J by 14 bases, with 8 bases between them. The V gene's germline CDR1 is MNHNY and CDR2 SVGAGI (reference sequence). The CDR3 is made up of 12 amino acids. The DNA for the CDR3 is TGTGCCAGCAGTTACTCGGGTGGTGCCCTCCACTTT. This codes for CASSYSGGALHF.

This clonotype was picked up a small number of times. The chain joins TRBV9 to TRBJ2-2; 11 positions match TRBD2. This CDR3 comprises 16 residues. V was clipped by 1 base and J by 8 bases; unmatched bases: 7. Germline assignment: CDR1 SGDLS and CDR2 YYNGEE. The CDR3 nucleotides read TGTGCCAGCAGCGTACTAGCGGGAGGAATTCCGGGGGAGCTGTTTTTT. Translated: CASSVLAGGIPGELFF.

In its sample, this clonotype was seen many times. V usage is TRBV7-9 and J usage is TRBJ2-2, with a tentative D call TRBD2 (5 bases). Trimming shortened V by 6 bases and J by 6 bases, and 11 bases separated the two germline ends. The CDR3 is 13 residues long. Per germline, CDR1 SEHNR and CDR2 FQNEAQ (reference sequence). In nucleotides, the CDR3 is TGTGCCAGCAGAACTTCGGGGTCCGGGGAGCTGTTTTTT. This gives the protein CASRTSGSGELFF.

V is TRBV4-3 and J is TRBJ2-7; D is uncertain. The CDR3 contains 13 residues. Trimming took 0 bases from V and 5 from J, leaving 8 bases between them. Per the germline V gene, CDR1 is LGHNA and CDR2 is YSLEER. For the CDR3, the DNA is TGCGCCAGCAGCCAAGATCTCCCGAACGAGCAGTACTTC. Protein product: CASSQDLPNEQYF.

The rearrangement uses TRBV6-2 or TRBV6-3 and TRBJ2-1, with 13 bases lining up with TRBD2. With 4 bases clipped from V and 6 bases from J, the junction kept 6 bases outside the gene matches. This CDR3 has 16 residues. From germline, CDR1 is MNHEY and CDR2 SVGEGT. The CDR3 region is CASSSWGLAGSNEQFF. For the CDR3, the DNA is TGTGCCAGCAGTTCCTGGGGACTAGCGGGATCCAATGAGCAGTTCTTC.

The chain uses TRBV7-9 and TRBJ2-5; D is unresolved. V was trimmed by 4 bases and J by 4 bases, leaving 13 bases between them. The germline gives CDR1 SEHNR, CDR2 FQNEAQ (reference sequence). The CDR3 length is 14 residues. The CDR3: CASSSPRKRETQYF. For the CDR3, the DNA is TGTGCCAGCAGCTCCCCGAGGAAGCGAGAGACCCAGTACTTC. The whole variable domain, filled in from reference TRBV7-9 and TRBJ2-5, reads DTGVSQNPRHKITKRGQNVTFRCDPISEHNRLYWYRQTLGQGPEFLTYFQNEAQLEKSRLLSDRFSAERPKGSFSTLEIQRTEQGDSAMYLCASSSPRKRETQYFGPGTRLLVL.

This clonotype was detected many times. CDR3 sequence reads: CASSLSPSGYGYTF. For the CDR3, the DNA is TGTGCCAGCAGCTTAAGTCCCTCGGGCTATGGCTACACCTTC. The chain combines TRBV7-3 with TRBJ1-2, with no clear D. The CDR3 contains 14 residues. V was clipped by 1 base and J by 4 bases, with 10 bases between them. Germline V gene sequence: CDR1 SGHTA, CDR2 FQGTGA. The entire variable domain, with the rest obtained from reference TRBV7-3 and TRBJ1-2, is as follows: GAGVSQTPSNKVTEKGKYVELRCDPISGHTALYWYRQSLGQGPEFLIYFQGTGAADDSGLPNDRFFAVRPEGSVSTLKIQRTERGDSAVYLCASSLSPSGYGYTFGSGTRLTVV.

This clonotype was detected a few times. The chain recombines TRBV20-1 with TRBJ2-7; 9 positions agree with TRBD2. The V and J ends lost 2 bases and 2 bases, in that order; junction bases with no gene match: 4. The germline gives CDR1 DFQATT, CDR2 SNEGSKA (reference sequence). The CDR3 has 14 residues. CDR3 in DNA: TGCAGTGCTAGACCGCCTAGCGGGGCCTACGAGCAGTACTTC. Protein product: CSARPPSGAYEQYF.